What follows are 5 T cell receptor beta chains derived from one specimen sequenced in a study of cytomegalovirus exposure and HLA in healthy donors. Sequencing was performed with immunoSEQ multiplex PCR; in TCRdb, only in-frame clones are kept and a portion is missing. The sample lists 70,000 to 80,000 clones; approximately 94% were seen once. The sample consisted of PBMCs. The receptors come from a woman aged 18 to 35 in good health and CMV-seropositive.

The chain uses TRBV18 and TRBJ1-1; D gene uncertain. The CDR3 spans 15 residues. Germline V gene data show CDR1 as KGHSH and CDR2 as LQKENI. V was trimmed by 0 bases and J by 2 bases, leaving 10 bases between them. The CDR3 DNA sequence: TGTGCCAGCTCACCACCGAGTAAACGAAACACTGAAGCTTTCTTT. Translation gives CASSPPSKRNTEAFF.

This rearrangement joins TRBV7-9 to TRBJ1-5, with TRBD1 matching 8 bases. This CDR3 spans 14 amino acids. With 5 bases clipped from V and 7 bases from J, the junction kept 7 bases outside the gene matches. The germline gives CDR1 SEHNR, CDR2 FQNEAQ (reference sequence). CDR3 DNA sequence: TGTGCCAGCAGCCCTCAGGGGGCGAAGCAGCCCCAGCATTTT. Encoded protein: CASSPQGAKQPQHF.

The V gene is TRBV28, the J gene TRBJ2-7; 8 nucleotides agree with TRBD1. Losses at the gene ends were 4 bases for V and 0 bases for J; bases not matched to a gene: 8. Germline V gene lookup returns CDR1 MDHEN and CDR2 SYDVKM. The CDR3 is made up of 16 amino acids. CDR3 loop: CASSSHSGQGSYEQYF. The DNA of the CDR3 is TGTGCCAGCAGTTCCCACTCCGGACAGGGCTCCTACGAGCAGTACTTC.

The chain employs TRBV30 and TRBJ2-5; D gene uncertain. Germline-derived CDR1 and CDR2 are GTSNPN and SVGIG (reference sequence). Trimming took 3 bases from V and 7 from J, leaving 9 bases between them. This CDR3 comprises 11 residues. In nucleotides, the CDR3 is TGTGCCTGGAGATCGTTAGCGACCCAGTACTTC. Its protein is CAWRSLATQYF.

The chain links TRBV6-6 to TRBJ1-1, with 8 positions matching TRBD1. The CDR3 has 14 amino acids. The J segment lost 0 bases and the V segment lost 5 bases, leaving 2 bases of the junction unmatched. Germline assignment: CDR1 MNHNY and CDR2 SVGAGI (reference sequence). CDR3 protein: CASSGTGLNTEAFF. The CDR3 DNA is TGTGCCAGCAGTGGGACAGGTCTGAACACTGAAGCTTTCTTT.